Included here is one TCR beta chain sequence, with context. In TCRdb, the RT-PCR reads were re-called with MiXCR into one record per CDR3 protein. Of 550,000 to 750,000 distinct CDR3 sequences in the sample, 14% were seen once. The clonotype originates from a female donor in good health, serving as a healthy control. Sequencing was carried out using memory CD4+ T cells from blood.

The CDR3 bases are TGCAGTGCCCCGAACTCCGGGCCAGCTAGGACAGATACGCAGTATTTT. It translates to CSAPNSGPARTDTQYF. The chain links TRBV20-1 to TRBJ2-3; D is unresolved. In germline, CDR1 is DFQATT, CDR2 SNEGSKA (reference sequence). Between the trimmed V and J ends, which lost 6 bases and 3 bases, there was a span of 22 bases. CDR3 length: 16 amino acids.